This is a list of T cell receptor beta chains from one sample in a study of ipilimumab plus nivolumab after autologous stem cell transplantation. Data came from immunoSEQ multiplex PCR; TCRdb stores just in-frame clones and leaves some out. Counted here are about 83,000 clones, approximately 86% occurring once; the ten biggest clones make up around 2%. Sequencing used PBMCs, obtained in a trial of ipilimumab plus nivolumab as post-transplant consolidation. These receptors came from a male donor with diffuse large B-cell lymphoma. The CDR3 runs from the conserved cysteine through the conserved F or W. A D gene is named only where the DNA matches it firmly. Rows give clone size only sometimes, using once, few, many, or a class for an expanded clone.

d_call,j_call,v_call,clone_size,cdr3_length,cdr3_nt,cdr3_aa
-,TRBJ2-7,TRBV6-5,-,15,TGTGCCAGCACCCTAAGGGGGGGGATCGACTACGAGCAGTACTTC,CASTLRGGIDYEQYF
TRBD2,TRBJ2-3,TRBV2,-,17,TGTGCCAGCAGTGAAGCTGGACTAGCGGGGACTCACAGATGGCAGTATTTT,CASSEAGLAGTHRWQYF
-,TRBJ2-3,TRBV27,-,11,TGTGCCAGCAGTTTTGATCGGACGCAGTATTTT,CASSFDRTQYF
TRBD1,TRBJ1-1,TRBV11-2,-,16,TGTGCCAGCAGCTTAGAACAGGGGTTCGGCGGGATTGGAGCTTTCTTT,CASSLEQGFGGIGAFF
TRBD1,TRBJ1-2,TRBV18,once,14,TGTGCCAGCTCACCGGACAGGGCTAACTATGGCTACACCTTC,CASSPDRANYGYTF
-,TRBJ1-5,TRBV19,-,15,TGTGCCAGTAGTATAGCCGGGGGAGGGGAACAGCCCCAGCATTTT,CASSIAGGGEQPQHF
TRBD1,TRBJ2-3,TRBV6-5,-,12,TGTACCAGCAGTTACGAGACAGGGACGCAGTATTTT,CTSSYETGTQYF
-,TRBJ2-7,TRBV5-1,-,14,TGCGCCAGCAGCTTGGTTACAAACTCCTACGAGCAGTACTTC,CASSLVTNSYEQYF
TRBD1,TRBJ2-5,TRBV5-4,once,15,TGTGCCAGCAGCTCGGCACAGGGGGCCCAAGAGACCCAGTACTTC,CASSSAQGAQETQYF
-,TRBJ1-2,TRBV4-1,-,17,TGCGCCAGCAGCCTCGGGACCGTAGCCCAAACTAACTATGGCTACACCTTC,CASSLGTVAQTNYGYTF
TRBD1,TRBJ2-5,TRBV5-4,-,15,TGTGCCAGCAGCCCCAGCCAGGGGGCTCGGGAGACCCAGTACTTC,CASSPSQGARETQYF
-,TRBJ2-6,TRBV19,-,15,TGTGCCAGTAGTATAATCTCAGCCGGGGCCAACGTCCTGACTTTC,CASSIISAGANVLTF
-,TRBJ1-1,TRBV5-4,-,15,TGTGCCAGCAGCTTGGTGGGGCGGCGGGGTTTTGAAGCTTTCTTT,CASSLVGRRGFEAFF
-,TRBJ2-3,TRBV7-9,-,12,TGTGCCAGCTTGAAGGGGACAAATACGCAGTATTTT,CASLKGTNTQYF
TRBD1,TRBJ2-7,TRBV5-1,-,16,TGCGCCAGCAGCACAAGGACAGGGGGCGTCTCCTACGAGCAGTACTTC,CASSTRTGGVSYEQYF
-,TRBJ2-3,TRBV7-2,few,13,TGTGCCAGCAGAAACCCCGTTTTCGATACGCAGTATTTT,CASRNPVFDTQYF
-,TRBJ2-5,TRBV4-1,-,14,TGCGCCAGCAGCCAACCCGACCACCAAGAGACCCAGTACTTC,CASSQPDHQETQYF
-,TRBJ2-7,TRBV19,-,15,TGTGCCAGTAGTATTGGGCCCGGCAAGCCCTACGAGCAGTACTTC,CASSIGPGKPYEQYF
-,TRBJ1-5,TRBV6-5,-,13,TGTGCCAGCAGTTATAGTCGGATTCAGCCCCAGCATTTT,CASSYSRIQPQHF
-,TRBJ1-2,TRBV19,-,10,TGTGCCAGTAGTGCCTATGGCTACACCTTC,CASSAYGYTF
-,TRBJ2-5,TRBV7-2,-,14,TGTGCCAGCAGCTTAGGTAGCCCCCCAGAGACCCAGTACTTC,CASSLGSPPETQYF
TRBD1,TRBJ1-2,TRBV5-1,-,13,TGCGCCAGCAGCCCGGGACAGGGGGCAAGGATCACCTTC,CASSPGQGARITF
-,TRBJ2-7,TRBV5-1,few,15,TGCGCCAGCAGCTTGGATTTGGGTCACGACTACGAGCAGTACTTC,CASSLDLGHDYEQYF